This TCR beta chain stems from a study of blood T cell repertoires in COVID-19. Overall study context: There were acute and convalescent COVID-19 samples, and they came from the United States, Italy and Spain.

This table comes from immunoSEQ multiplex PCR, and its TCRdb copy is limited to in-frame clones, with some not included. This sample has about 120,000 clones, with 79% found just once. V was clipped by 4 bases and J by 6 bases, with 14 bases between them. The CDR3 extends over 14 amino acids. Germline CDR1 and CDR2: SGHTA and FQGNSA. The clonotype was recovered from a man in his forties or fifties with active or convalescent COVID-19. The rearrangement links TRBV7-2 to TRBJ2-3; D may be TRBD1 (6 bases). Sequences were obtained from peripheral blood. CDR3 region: CASSSRTARDTQYF. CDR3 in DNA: TGTGCCAGCAGCTCGCGGACAGCTCGGGATACGCAGTATTTT.